Sequencing of this T cell receptor (beta chain) was carried out in a study of shared clonotypes between healthy human individuals. Whole-study context: Every donor yielded three CD4 naive, three CD4 memory, two CD8 naive and one CD8 memory plate.

This CDR3 spans 16 amino acids. In germline, CDR1 is LNHNV, CDR2 YYDKDF (reference sequence). With 1 base clipped from V and 1 base from J, the junction kept 5 bases outside the gene matches. Of note for this clone: What it recognizes is unknown.

Repertoires were generated with immunoSEQ multiplex PCR, while TCRdb's copy carries only in-frame clones and drops some. Among 1.6 million or so clones listed, about 98.5% were seen once. Regarding the study as a whole: Large sequencing depth failed to make sorted-subset sequencing complete, rarefaction showed.

The specimen was naive CD4+ T cells sorted from blood. The subset is: CD45RA+ positively selected. This chain connects TRBV15 to TRBJ2-7; TRBD1 aligns across 9 bases. This sequence was found in a man younger than 40 in good health. CDR3 in amino acids: CATSRGSGQGSYEQYF. CDR3 DNA: TGTGCCACCAGCAGAGGAAGTGGACAGGGGTCCTACGAGCAGTACTTC.